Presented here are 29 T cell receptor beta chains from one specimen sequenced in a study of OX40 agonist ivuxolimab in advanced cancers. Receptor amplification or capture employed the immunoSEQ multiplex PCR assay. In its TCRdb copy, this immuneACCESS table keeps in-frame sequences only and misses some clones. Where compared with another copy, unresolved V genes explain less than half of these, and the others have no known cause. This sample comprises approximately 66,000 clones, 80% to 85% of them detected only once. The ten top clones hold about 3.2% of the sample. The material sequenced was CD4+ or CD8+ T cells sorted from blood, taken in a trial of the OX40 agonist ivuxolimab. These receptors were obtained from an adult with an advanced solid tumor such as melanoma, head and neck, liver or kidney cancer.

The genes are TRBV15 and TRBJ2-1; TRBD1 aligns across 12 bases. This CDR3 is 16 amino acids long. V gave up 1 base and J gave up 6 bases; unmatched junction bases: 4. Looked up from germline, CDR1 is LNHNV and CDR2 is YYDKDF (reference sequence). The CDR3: CATSRVGQGAVNEQFF. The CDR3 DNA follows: TGTGCCACCAGCAGAGTGGGACAGGGGGCCGTCAATGAGCAGTTCTTC.

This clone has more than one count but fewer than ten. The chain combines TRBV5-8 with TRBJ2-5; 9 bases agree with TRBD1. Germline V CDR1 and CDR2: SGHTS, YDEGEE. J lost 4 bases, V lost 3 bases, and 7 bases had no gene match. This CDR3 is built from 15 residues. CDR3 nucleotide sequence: TGTGCCAGCAGCTCCGGGACAGGGAATGGAGAGACCCAGTACTTC. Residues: CASSSGTGNGETQYF.

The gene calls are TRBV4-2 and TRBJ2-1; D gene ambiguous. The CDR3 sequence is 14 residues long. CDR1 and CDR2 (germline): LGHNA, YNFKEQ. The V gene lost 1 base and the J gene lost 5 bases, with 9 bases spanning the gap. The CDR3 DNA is TGTGCCAGCAGCCAAGGAGACCTTGACAATGAGCAGTTCTTC. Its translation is CASSQGDLDNEQFF.

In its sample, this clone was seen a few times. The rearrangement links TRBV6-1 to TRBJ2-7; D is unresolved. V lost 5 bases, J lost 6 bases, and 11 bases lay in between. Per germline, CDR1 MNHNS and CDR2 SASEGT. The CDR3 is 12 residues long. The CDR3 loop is CASSFPGREQYF. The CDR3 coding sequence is TGTGCCAGCAGTTTTCCGGGCCGCGAGCAGTACTTC.

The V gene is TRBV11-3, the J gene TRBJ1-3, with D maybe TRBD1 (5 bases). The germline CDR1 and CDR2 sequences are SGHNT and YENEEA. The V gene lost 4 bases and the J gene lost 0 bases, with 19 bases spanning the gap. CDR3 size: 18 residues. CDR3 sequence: CASSSNRDGQGSGNTIYF. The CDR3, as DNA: TGTGCCAGCAGCTCAAACCGGGACGGACAAGGCTCTGGAAACACCATATATTTT.

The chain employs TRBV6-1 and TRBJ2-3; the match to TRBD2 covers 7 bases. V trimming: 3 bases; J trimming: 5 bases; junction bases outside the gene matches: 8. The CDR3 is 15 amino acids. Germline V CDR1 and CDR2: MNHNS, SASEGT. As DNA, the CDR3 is TGTGCCAGCAGTGACAGGAGTGGGAGGGAAGATACGCAGTATTTT. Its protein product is CASSDRSGREDTQYF.

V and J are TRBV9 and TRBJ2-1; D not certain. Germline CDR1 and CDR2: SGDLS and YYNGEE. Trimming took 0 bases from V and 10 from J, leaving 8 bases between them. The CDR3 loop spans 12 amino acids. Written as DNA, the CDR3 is TGTGCCAGCAGCGTAGGGCGGTCGGAGCAGTTCTTC. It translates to CASSVGRSEQFF. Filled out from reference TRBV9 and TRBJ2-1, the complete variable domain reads DSGVTQTPKHLITATGQRVTLRCSPRSGDLSVYWYQQSLDQGLQFLIQYYNGEERAKGNILERFSAQQFPDLHSELNLSSLELGDSALYFCASSVGRSEQFFGPGTRLTVL.

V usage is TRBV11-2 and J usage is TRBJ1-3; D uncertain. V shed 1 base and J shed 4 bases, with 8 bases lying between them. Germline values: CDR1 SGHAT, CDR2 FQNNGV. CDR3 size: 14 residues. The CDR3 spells CASSLGTEGNTIYF. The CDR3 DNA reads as TGTGCCAGCAGCTTAGGGACCGAAGGAAACACCATATATTTT.

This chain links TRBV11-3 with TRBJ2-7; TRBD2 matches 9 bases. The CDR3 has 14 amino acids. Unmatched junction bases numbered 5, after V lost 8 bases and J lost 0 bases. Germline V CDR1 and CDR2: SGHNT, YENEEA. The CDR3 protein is CASCSGGSSYEQYF. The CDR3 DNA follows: TGTGCCAGCTGCAGCGGGGGGAGCTCCTACGAGCAGTACTTC.

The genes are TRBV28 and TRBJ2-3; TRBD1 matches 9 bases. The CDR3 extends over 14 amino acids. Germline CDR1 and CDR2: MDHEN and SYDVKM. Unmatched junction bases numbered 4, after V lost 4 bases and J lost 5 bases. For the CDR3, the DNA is TGTGCCAGCAGTTCACAGGGGGCTAGAGATACGCAGTATTTT. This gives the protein CASSSQGARDTQYF.

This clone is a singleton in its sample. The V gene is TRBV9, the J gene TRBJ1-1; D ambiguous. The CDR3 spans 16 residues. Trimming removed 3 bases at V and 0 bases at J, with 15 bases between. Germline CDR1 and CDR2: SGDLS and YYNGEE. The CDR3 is CASSAPAGVMNTEAFF. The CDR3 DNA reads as TGTGCCAGCAGCGCACCGGCTGGAGTAATGAACACTGAAGCTTTCTTT.

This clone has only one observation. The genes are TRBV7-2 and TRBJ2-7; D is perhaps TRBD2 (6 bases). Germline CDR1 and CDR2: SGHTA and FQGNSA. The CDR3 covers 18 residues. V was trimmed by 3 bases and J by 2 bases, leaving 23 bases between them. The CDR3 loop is CASSFERAARTAPYEQYF. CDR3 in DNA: TGTGCCAGCAGCTTCGAGCGGGCCGCGAGGACCGCTCCCTACGAGCAGTACTTC.

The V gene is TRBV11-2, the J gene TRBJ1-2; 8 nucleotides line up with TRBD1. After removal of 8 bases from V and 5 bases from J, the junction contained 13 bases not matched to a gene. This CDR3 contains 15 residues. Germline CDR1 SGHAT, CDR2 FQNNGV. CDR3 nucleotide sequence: TGTGCCAGCTCATTCGACGGGACAGGCGTTTATGGCTACACCTTC. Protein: CASSFDGTGVYGYTF. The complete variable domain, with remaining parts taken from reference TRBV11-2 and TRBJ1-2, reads EAGVAQSPRYKIIEKRQSVAFWCNPISGHATLYWYQQILGQGPKLLIQFQNNGVVDDSQLPKDRFSAERLKGVDSTLKIQPAKLEDSAVYLCASSFDGTGVYGYTFGSGTRLTVV.

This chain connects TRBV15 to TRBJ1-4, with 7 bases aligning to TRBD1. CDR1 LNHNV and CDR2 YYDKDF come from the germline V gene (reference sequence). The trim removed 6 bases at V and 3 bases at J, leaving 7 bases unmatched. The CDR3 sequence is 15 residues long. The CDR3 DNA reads TGTGCCACCAGTCGGACGGGACAGCCTAATGAAAAACTGTTTTTT. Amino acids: CATSRTGQPNEKLFF.

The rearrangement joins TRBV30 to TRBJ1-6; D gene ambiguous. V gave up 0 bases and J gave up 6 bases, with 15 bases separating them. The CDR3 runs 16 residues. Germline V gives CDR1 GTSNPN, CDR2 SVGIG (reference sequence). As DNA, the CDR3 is TGTGCCTGGAGTGTACATTGGGGAATCGGTAATTCACCCCTCCACTTT. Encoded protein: CAWSVHWGIGNSPLHF. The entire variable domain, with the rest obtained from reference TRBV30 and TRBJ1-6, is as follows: SQTIHQWPATLVQPVGSPLSLECTVEGTSNPNLYWYRQAAGRGLQLLFYSVGIGQISSEVPQNLSASRPQDRQFILSSKKLLLSDSGFYLCAWSVHWGIGNSPLHFGNGTRLTVT.

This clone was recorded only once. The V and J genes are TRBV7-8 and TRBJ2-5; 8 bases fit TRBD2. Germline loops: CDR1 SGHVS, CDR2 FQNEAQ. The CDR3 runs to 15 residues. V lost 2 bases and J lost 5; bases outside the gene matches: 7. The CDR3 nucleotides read TGTGCCAGCAGCTTAACGGCGGGGGGCCGGGAGACCCAGTACTTC. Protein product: CASSLTAGGRETQYF. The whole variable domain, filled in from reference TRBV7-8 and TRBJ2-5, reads GAGVSQSPRYKVAKRGQDVALRCDPISGHVSLFWYQQALGQGPEFLTYFQNEAQLDKSGLPSDRFFAERPEGSVSTLKIQRTQQEDSAVYLCASSLTAGGRETQYFGPGTRLLVL.

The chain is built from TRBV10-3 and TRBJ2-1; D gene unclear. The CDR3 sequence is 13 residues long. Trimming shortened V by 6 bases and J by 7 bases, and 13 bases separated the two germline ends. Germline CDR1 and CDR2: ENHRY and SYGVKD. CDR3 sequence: CAIRGVAKNEQFF. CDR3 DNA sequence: TGTGCCATCAGAGGAGTTGCGAAGAATGAGCAGTTCTTC.

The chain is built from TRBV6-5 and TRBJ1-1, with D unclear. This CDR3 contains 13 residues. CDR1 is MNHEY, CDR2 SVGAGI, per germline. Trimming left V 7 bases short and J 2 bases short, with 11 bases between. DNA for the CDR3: TGTGCCAGCACCCCGGCGGTTAACACTGAAGCTTTCTTT. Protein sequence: CASTPAVNTEAFF.

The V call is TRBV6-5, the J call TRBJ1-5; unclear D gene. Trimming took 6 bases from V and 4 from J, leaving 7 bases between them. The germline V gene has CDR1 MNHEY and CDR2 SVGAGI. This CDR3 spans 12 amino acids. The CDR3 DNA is TGTGCCAGCAGGAGCGAAAATCAGCCCCAGCATTTT. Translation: CASRSENQPQHF.

The DNA for the CDR3 is TGTGCCAGCAGGGAACAGGGATTCGTAGGAGCTTTCTTT. Residues: CASREQGFVGAFF. The gene calls are TRBV7-2 and TRBJ1-1, with D possibly matching TRBD1 (6 bases). Trimming took 6 bases from V and 10 from J, leaving 18 bases between them. In germline, CDR1 is SGHTA, CDR2 FQGNSA. The CDR3 runs 13 residues.

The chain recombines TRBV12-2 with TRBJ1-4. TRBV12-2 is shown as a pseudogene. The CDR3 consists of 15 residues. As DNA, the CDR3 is TGTGCAAGTCGCTTAGCGCGGCCGCCTAATGAAAAACTGTTTTTT. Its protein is CASRLARPPNEKLFF.

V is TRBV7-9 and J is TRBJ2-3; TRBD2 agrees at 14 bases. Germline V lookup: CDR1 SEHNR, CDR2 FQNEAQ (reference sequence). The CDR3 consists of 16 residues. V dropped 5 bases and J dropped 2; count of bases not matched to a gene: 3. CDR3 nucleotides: TGTGCCAGCAGCCGGACTAGCGGGGGGACCACAGATACGCAGTATTTT. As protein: CASSRTSGGTTDTQYF.

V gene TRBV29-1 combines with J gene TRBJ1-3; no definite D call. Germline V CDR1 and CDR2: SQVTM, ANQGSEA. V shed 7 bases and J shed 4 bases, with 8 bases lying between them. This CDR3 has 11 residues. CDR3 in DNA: TGCAGCGCCGCCCGGGGAAACACCATATATTTT. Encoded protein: CSAARGNTIYF.

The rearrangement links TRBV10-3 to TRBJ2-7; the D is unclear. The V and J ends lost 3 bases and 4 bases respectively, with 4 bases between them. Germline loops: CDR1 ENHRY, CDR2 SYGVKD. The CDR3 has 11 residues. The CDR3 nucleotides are TGTGCCATCAGTGAACTATACGAGCAGTACTTC. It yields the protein CAISELYEQYF.

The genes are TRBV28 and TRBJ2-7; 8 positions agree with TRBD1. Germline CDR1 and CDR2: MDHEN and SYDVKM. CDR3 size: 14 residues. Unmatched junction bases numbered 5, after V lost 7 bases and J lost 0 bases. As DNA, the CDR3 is TGTGCCAGCACACAGGGGGGCTACTCCTACGAGCAGTACTTC. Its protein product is CASTQGGYSYEQYF.

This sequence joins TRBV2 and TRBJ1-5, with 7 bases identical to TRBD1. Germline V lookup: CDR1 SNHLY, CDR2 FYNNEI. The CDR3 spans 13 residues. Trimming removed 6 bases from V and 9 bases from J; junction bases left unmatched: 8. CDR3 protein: CASRRDSESPQHF. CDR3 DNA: TGTGCCAGCAGACGGGACAGCGAGTCGCCCCAGCATTTT.

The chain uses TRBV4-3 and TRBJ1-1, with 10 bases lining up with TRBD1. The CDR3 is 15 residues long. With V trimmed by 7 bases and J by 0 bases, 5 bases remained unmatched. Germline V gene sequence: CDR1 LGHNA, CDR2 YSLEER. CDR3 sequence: CASTRTGGMNTEAFF. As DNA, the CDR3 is TGCGCCAGCACCCGGACAGGGGGAATGAACACTGAAGCTTTCTTT.

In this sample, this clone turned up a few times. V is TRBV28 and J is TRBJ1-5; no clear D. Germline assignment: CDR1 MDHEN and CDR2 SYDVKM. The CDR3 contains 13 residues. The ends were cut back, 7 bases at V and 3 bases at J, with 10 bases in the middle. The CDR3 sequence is CASKAAYNQPQHF. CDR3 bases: TGTGCCAGCAAGGCGGCTTACAATCAGCCCCAGCATTTT.

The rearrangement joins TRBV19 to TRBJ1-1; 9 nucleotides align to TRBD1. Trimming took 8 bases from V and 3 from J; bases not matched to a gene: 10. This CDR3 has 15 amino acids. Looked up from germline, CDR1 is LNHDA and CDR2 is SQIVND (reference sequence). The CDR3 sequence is CASGGQGNIDTEAFF. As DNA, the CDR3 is TGTGCCAGTGGCGGACAGGGGAACATCGACACTGAAGCTTTCTTT.